This T cell receptor beta chain emerged from a study of blood T cell repertoires in COVID-19. The V gene end was trimmed by 2 bases and the J gene end by 4 bases; junction bases not matched to a gene: 1. The V gene's germline CDR1 is MNHEY and CDR2 SVGAGI. This CDR3 region has 13 residues. Libraries were prepared by immunoSEQ multiplex PCR; TCRdb keeps only in-frame clonotypes and omits some of them. The table includes approximately 170,000 clones, about 85% detected once. This clonotype was obtained from a man older than 75 with COVID-19, enrolled during active disease. The sample consisted of peripheral blood. V and J are TRBV6-5 and TRBJ1-2; 7 bases map to TRBD1. The CDR3 protein is CASSYDRAYGYTF. The CDR3 coding sequence is TGTGCCAGCAGTTACGACAGGGCCTATGGCTACACCTTC.